These T cell receptor beta chains were read from a single sample in a study of response to subunit inactivated influenza vaccine. TCRdb ran MiXCR on the RT-PCR reads and lists one entry per CDR3 protein. The repertoire holds around 150,000 distinct CDR3 sequences, with 11% as singletons. The material was non-naive T cells sorted from PBMCs, obtained roughly 45 days after vaccination. These receptor sequences come from a man aged 50 to 60 who received an inactivated influenza vaccine. Each CDR3 is given without its conserved first and last residue. The order of the fields is CDR3 protein, V gene, D gene. A D gene is named only where the DNA matches it firmly.

SARDSAEAF TRBV20-1 -
ASSVLAGGYNEQF TRBV7-2 TRBD2
ASGLEGWGEQY TRBV5-5 -
ASSQEASFTYEQY TRBV3-1 -
ASGTTGTTYNEQF TRBV12-3/TRBV12-4 TRBD2
ASSKAGTNLH TRBV6-5 -
ASSWGWGRRVTGELF TRBV7-2 -
ASSYWQGENIQY TRBV6-5 TRBD1
ASSLGGSVQY TRBV5-1 -
ASSAGQGNNEQF TRBV12-3/TRBV12-4 TRBD1
ASSPTLTSGGANEQF TRBV5-6 TRBD2
SAALLAHGAWETQY TRBV29-1 -
ASSRSGDNSPLH TRBV18 -
ASSQAGGGSYGYT TRBV4-3 TRBD1
ASSLVVRVNSPLH TRBV12-3/TRBV12-4 -
ASSRMTGATSPLH TRBV4-1 TRBD1
ASRRDNAAVKTQY TRBV11-1 -
SAREFRDRLIMNTEAF TRBV20-1 TRBD1
ASSLPEFTDTQY TRBV12-3/TRBV12-4 -
ASSSGGDRVQETQY TRBV5-1 -
ASSQEFSGAQY TRBV4-2 TRBD2
ASSQDQGLAETLSSTDTQY TRBV3-1 TRBD2
ASSRAPAGVNEQF TRBV3-1 -
ASSGGTGGYEQY TRBV27 TRBD1
ASSPVVAKNIQY TRBV7-9 -
SARVMKEGLQETQY TRBV20-1 -
ASSPGAMNTEAF TRBV7-3 -
ASSGSLGLAGTEQF TRBV5-6 TRBD2
ASSPGRSTEAF TRBV7-2 -
ASSQVQGGNNEQF TRBV4-3 TRBD1
ASSYSTSGGAYEQY TRBV6-5 TRBD2
ASTLNGGQTHTGELF TRBV12-3/TRBV12-4 -
ASSYSQGYNEQF TRBV6-5 -
ASSRAGGTTEAF TRBV7-9 -
ASSSLMGGLSNQPQH TRBV7-8 -
ASSSGLAGGGDTQY TRBV7-3 TRBD2
ASSFRGANEQF TRBV7-9 -
ATGGQNTDTQY TRBV7-2 -
ASSQAGDLNTEAF TRBV4-1 -
AISNTGTLNTGELL TRBV10-3 -
SAKGTSGRAGTDTQY TRBV20-1 TRBD2
ASTGASGKETQY TRBV12-3/TRBV12-4 TRBD2
ASSSPAGAGQGFYEQY TRBV11-1 TRBD1
ASSLLAGGVNTGELF TRBV7-8 TRBD2
ASREQGHEQF TRBV6-1 -
ASSNKIGTRDTNEQF TRBV4-3 -
ASSQIVATNEKLF TRBV4-1 -